This T cell receptor (beta chain) derives from a study of OX40 agonist ivuxolimab in advanced cancers. Study in general: Those enrolled were about 82% male, with a mean age of about 66 years and ages from roughly 20 to 90. Study observations and caveats: Doses of 0.1 to 3.0 mg/kg were accompanied by clonal expansion of CD4+ and CD8+ blood T cells by week 6. The 0.1-3.0 mg/kg partial responders had among the lowest clonal expansion. Relative to CD4+ cells, CD8+ T cells on average had more expanded clones.

The CDR3 has 15 residues. Trimming cost V 0 bases and J 3 bases, with 11 bases left between them. CDR1 and CDR2 from the germline V gene are LGHNA and YSLEER. TCRdb's table, derived via immunoSEQ multiplex PCR, lists solely in-frame clones and lacks some. The sample carries approximately 76,000 clones, about 92% recorded once. Regarding this clone: As yet, its antigen is unknown.

The origin of this receptor is an adult with an advanced solid tumor such as melanoma, head and neck, liver or kidney cancer. This sequence joins TRBV4-3 and TRBJ1-2, with D possibly being TRBD1 (5 bases). This specimen was CD4+ or CD8+ T cells sorted from blood, taken in a trial of the OX40 agonist ivuxolimab. For the CDR3, the DNA is TGCGCCAGCAGCCAAGATCGGGGAGGGGACTATGGCTACACCTTC. It translates to CASSQDRGGDYGYTF.